This is a list of T cell receptor beta chains from one sample in a study of blood T cell repertoires in COVID-19. Clones were read by immunoSEQ multiplex PCR, and TCRdb kept only the in-frame ones, dropping some. In the table there are 52,000 or so clones, 90% to 95% of which are singletons. The sequencing input was peripheral blood. These receptors were obtained from a man aged 45 to 65 with acute or convalescent COVID-19. Both conserved end residues are part of each CDR3. D genes are given only for firm matches. Only part of the rows carry a size: once, few, many, or a class if the clone is expanded.

TRBJ1-5 NA NA TRBV3-1/TRBV3-2 CASSETFRHHQPQHF TGTGCCAGCAGCGAGACATTTCGGCATCATCAGCCCCAGCATTTT
TRBJ2-7 NA NA TRBV27 CASSFQGLGEQYF TGTGCCAGCAGCTTCCAGGGGCTGGGGGAGCAGTACTTC
TRBJ2-5 NA TRBD1 TRBV24-1 CATSDSGQGVETQYF TGTGCCACCAGTGATTCTGGGCAGGGGGTAGAGACCCAGTACTTC
TRBJ1-3 NA NA TRBV29-1 CSVEPTTGNTIYF TGCAGCGTTGAACCGACAACCGGAAACACCATATATTTT
TRBJ2-5 NA TRBD2 TRBV2 CASLLAGRETQYF TGTGCCAGCTTGCTAGCGGGACGGGAGACCCAGTACTTC
TRBJ1-1 NA NA TRBV18 CASSPPGARTEAFF TGTGCCAGCTCACCACCGGGGGCGCGGACTGAAGCTTTCTTT
TRBJ1-2 NA NA TRBV6-5 CASSYEGGRGYGYTF TGTGCCAGCAGTTACGAGGGGGGGCGCGGCTATGGCTACACCTTC
TRBJ1-4 NA TRBD1 TRBV5-1 CASSLAPSGGDEKLFF TGCGCCAGCAGCTTGGCCCCGTCAGGGGGCGATGAAAAACTGTTTTTT
TRBJ2-7 NA NA TRBV5-5 CASSLGGGPSSYEQYF TGTGCCAGCAGCTTGGGAGGAGGCCCTTCCTCCTACGAGCAGTACTTC
TRBJ1-1 NA NA TRBV15 CATSRVMYGGAEAFF TGTGCCACCAGCAGGGTAATGTATGGGGGCGCTGAAGCTTTCTTT
TRBJ1-1 NA TRBD1 TRBV19 CASTALGQAGDTEAFF TGTGCCAGTACCGCCTTAGGACAGGCAGGGGACACTGAAGCTTTCTTT
TRBJ1-1 once NA TRBV5-1 CASSLDGVLNTEAFF TGCGCCAGCAGCTTGGATGGAGTCCTCAACACTGAAGCTTTCTTT
TRBJ1-2 NA NA TRBV27 CATSLTPTVGYTF TGTGCCACCTCCCTTACCCCAACAGTTGGCTACACCTTC
TRBJ1-5 NA NA TRBV6-5 CASLISGDSNQPQHF TGTGCCAGTTTGATCTCGGGGGATAGCAATCAGCCCCAGCATTTT
TRBJ2-3 NA TRBD1 TRBV6-5 CAIQVGTGPTDTQYF TGTGCCATCCAAGTAGGGACAGGGCCCACAGATACGCAGTATTTT
TRBJ2-1 NA NA TRBV4-1 CASSQDLATYNEQFF TGCGCCAGCAGCCAAGATCTAGCGACGTACAATGAGCAGTTCTTC
TRBJ1-2 NA NA TRBV27 CASSFGAGYGYTF TGTGCCAGCAGTTTTGGGGCAGGCTATGGCTACACCTTC
TRBJ1-2 NA NA TRBV6-2/TRBV6-3 CASSYSSGYTF TGTGCCAGCAGTTACTCGAGTGGCTACACCTTC
TRBJ2-1 NA TRBD2 TRBV30 CAWSGTRGEQFF TGTGCCTGGAGCGGGACTAGGGGTGAGCAGTTCTTC
TRBJ1-2 NA TRBD1 TRBV7-9 CASSLAQGGFYGYTF TGTGCCAGCAGCTTAGCGCAAGGGGGCTTCTATGGCTACACCTTC
TRBJ2-7 NA NA TRBV19 CASSPRLGQGGYEQYF TGTGCCAGTAGTCCCAGGCTTGGGCAGGGGGGCTACGAGCAGTACTTC
TRBJ1-1 NA NA TRBV12-3/TRBV12-4 CASTLQGTEAFF TGTGCCAGCACCCTACAGGGCACCGAAGCTTTCTTT
TRBJ1-5 NA TRBD1 TRBV2 CASSAWTGSNQPQHF TGTGCCAGCAGTGCCTGGACAGGGAGCAATCAGCCCCAGCATTTT
TRBJ1-6 NA TRBD1 TRBV11-3 CASSPGTGNSPLHF TGTGCCAGCAGCCCCGGGACAGGGAATTCACCCCTCCACTTT